This T cell receptor beta chain was retrieved from a study of beta chain features in type 1 diabetes. Notes on the study in general: Diminished insertions and augmented deletions at VDJ junctions characterized type 1 diabetes patients.

Sequencing targeted expressed TCRB transcripts, as all isolated RNA had been reverse transcribed. Profiled with immunoSEQ multiplex PCR; TCRdb holds only in-frame clones, not every one. This sample has 400,000 to 600,000 clones, with about 32% found just once. Points on this clone: Its matching antigen is unknown.

This CDR3 is built from 15 residues. Germline CDR1 MRHNA, CDR2 SNTAGT. Trimming cost V 0 bases and J 2 bases, with 8 bases left between them. The V and J genes are TRBV6-4 and TRBJ2-1; no definite D call. Sample: naive CD4+ T cells from blood. The TCR comes from a man in his late teens or twenties in good health. The CDR3 nucleotides are TGTGCCAGCAGTGACTCGTGGCCCGCCTACAATGAGCAGTTCTTC. Its translation: CASSDSWPAYNEQFF.